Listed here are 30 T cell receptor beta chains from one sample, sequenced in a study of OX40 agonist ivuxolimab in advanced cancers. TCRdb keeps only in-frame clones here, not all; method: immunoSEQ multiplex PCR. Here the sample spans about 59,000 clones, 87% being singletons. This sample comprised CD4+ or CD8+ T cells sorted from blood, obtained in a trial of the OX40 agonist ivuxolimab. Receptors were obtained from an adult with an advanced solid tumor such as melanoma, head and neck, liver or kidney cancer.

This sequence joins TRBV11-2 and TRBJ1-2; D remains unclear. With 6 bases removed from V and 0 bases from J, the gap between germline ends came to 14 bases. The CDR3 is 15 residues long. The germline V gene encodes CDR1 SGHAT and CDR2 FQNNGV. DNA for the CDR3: TGTGCCAGCAGTCGATCCGGGGTTACTAACTATGGCTACACCTTC. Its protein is CASSRSGVTNYGYTF.

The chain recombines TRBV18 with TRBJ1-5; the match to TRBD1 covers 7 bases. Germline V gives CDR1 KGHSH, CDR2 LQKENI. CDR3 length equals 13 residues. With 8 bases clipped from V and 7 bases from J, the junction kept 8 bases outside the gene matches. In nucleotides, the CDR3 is TGTGCCAGCCGACAGGGAGAAGACCAGCCCCAGCATTTT. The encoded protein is CASRQGEDQPQHF.

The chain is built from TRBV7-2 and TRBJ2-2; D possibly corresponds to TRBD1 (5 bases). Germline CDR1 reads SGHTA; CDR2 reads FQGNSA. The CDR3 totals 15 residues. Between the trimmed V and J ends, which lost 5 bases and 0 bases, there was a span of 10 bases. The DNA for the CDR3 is TGTGCCAGCAGCCAGGGTACCCCGAACACCGGGGAGCTGTTTTTT. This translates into CASSQGTPNTGELFF.

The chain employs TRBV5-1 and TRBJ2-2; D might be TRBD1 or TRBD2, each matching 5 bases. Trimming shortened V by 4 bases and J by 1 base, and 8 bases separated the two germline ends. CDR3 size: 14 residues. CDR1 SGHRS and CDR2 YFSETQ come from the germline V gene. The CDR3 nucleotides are TGCGCCAGCAGCCTGGGACGGAACACCGGGGAGCTGTTTTTT. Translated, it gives CASSLGRNTGELFF.

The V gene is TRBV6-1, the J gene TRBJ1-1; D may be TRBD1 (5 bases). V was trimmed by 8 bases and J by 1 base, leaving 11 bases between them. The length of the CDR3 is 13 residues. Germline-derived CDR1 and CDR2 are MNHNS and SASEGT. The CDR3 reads CASRDAGNTEAFF. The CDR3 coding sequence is TGTGCCAGCCGGGACGCCGGGAACACTGAAGCTTTCTTT.

The CDR3 region is CAISGRQMNGYTF. CDR3 DNA sequence: TGTGCCATCAGTGGACGACAGATGAATGGCTACACCTTC. This rearrangement joins TRBV10-3 to TRBJ1-2; tentatively, D is TRBD1 (5 bases). CDR1 and CDR2 (germline): ENHRY, SYGVKD. Deletions cut 4 bases from V and 6 bases from J, with 12 bases between. CDR3 length: 13 amino acids.

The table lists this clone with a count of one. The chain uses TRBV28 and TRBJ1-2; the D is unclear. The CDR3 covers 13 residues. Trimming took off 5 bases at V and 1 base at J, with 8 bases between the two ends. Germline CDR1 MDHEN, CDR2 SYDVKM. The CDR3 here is CASSIQINYGYTF. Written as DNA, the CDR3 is TGTGCCAGCAGTATACAGATTAACTATGGCTACACCTTC.

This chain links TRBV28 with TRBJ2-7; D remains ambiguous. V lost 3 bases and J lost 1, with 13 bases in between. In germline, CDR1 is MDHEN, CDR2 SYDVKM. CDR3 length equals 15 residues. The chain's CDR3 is CASSFSRTSSYEQYF. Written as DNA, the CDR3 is TGTGCCAGCAGTTTCTCCCGCACCTCTTCCTACGAGCAGTACTTC.

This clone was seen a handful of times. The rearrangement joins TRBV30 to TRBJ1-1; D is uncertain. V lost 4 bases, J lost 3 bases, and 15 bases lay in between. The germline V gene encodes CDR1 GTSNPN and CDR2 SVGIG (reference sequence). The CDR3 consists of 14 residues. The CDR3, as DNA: TGTGCCTGGAACCTGGAGACGTTGGACACTGAAGCTTTCTTT. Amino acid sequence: CAWNLETLDTEAFF.

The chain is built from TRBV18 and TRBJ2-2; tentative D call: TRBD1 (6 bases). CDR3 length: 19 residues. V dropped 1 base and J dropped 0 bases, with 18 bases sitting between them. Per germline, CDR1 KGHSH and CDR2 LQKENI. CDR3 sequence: CASSPRNRVGPANTGELFF. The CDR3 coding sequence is TGTGCCAGCTCACCACGGAACAGGGTTGGACCCGCGAACACCGGGGAGCTGTTTTTT.

In DNA, the CDR3 is TGCAGCGTTGAAATGCGCCTGGGTAGAACTGAAGCTTTCTTT. It codes for CSVEMRLGRTEAFF. The J gene is TRBJ1-1, the V gene TRBV29-1; D remains ambiguous. Germline lookup yields CDR1 SQVTM and CDR2 ANQGSEA. The CDR3 has 14 residues. Deletions cut 2 bases from V and 5 bases from J, with 15 bases between. The whole variable domain, remainder taken from reference TRBV29-1 and TRBJ1-1, is SAVISQKPSRDICQRGTSLTIQCQVDSQVTMMFWYRQQPGQSLTLIATANQGSEATYESGFVIDKFPISRPNLTFSTLTVSNMSPEDSSIYLCSVEMRLGRTEAFFGQGTRLTVV.

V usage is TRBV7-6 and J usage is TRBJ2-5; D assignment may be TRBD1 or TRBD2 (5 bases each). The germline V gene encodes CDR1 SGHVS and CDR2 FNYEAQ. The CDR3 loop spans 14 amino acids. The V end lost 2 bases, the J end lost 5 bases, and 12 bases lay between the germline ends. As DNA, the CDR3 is TGTGCCAGCAGCTTATCGGGGCTCCGGGAGACCCAGTACTTC. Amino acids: CASSLSGLRETQYF.

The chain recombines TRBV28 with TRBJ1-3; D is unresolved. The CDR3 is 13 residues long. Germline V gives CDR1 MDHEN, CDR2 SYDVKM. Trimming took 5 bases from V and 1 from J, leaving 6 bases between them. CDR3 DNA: TGTGCCAGCAGTCGGTGGTCTGGAAACACCATATATTTT. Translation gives CASSRWSGNTIYF. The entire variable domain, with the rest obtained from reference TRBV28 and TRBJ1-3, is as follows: DVKVTQSSRYLVKRTGEKVFLECVQDMDHENMFWYRQDPGLGLRLIYFSYDVKMKEKGDIPEGYSVSREKKERFSLILESASTNQTSMYLCASSRWSGNTIYFGEGSWLTVV.

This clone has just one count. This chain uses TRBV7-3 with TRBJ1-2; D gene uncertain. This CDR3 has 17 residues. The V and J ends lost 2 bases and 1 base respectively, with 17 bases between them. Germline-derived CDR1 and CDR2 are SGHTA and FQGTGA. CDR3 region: CASSLARVSPLNYGYTF. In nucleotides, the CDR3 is TGTGCCAGCAGCTTAGCGCGGGTCTCCCCCCTTAACTATGGCTACACCTTC. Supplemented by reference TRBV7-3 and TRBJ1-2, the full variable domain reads GAGVSQTPSNKVTEKGKYVELRCDPISGHTALYWYRQSLGQGPEFLIYFQGTGAADDSGLPNDRFFAVRPEGSVSTLKIQRTERGDSAVYLCASSLARVSPLNYGYTFGSGTRLTVV.

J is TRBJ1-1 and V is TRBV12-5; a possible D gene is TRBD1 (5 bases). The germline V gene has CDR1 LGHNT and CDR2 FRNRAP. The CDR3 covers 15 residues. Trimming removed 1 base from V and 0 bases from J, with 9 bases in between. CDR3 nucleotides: TGTGCTAGTGGTTTGGCGGGGCCCATGAACACTGAAGCTTTCTTT. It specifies CASGLAGPMNTEAFF.

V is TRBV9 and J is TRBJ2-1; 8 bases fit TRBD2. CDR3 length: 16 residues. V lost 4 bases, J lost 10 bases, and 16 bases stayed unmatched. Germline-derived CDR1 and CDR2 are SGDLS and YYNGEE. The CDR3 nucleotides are TGTGCCAGCAGCCCCCACTCGGGGGGGTACGTTGAGGAGCAGTTCTTC. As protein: CASSPHSGGYVEEQFF.

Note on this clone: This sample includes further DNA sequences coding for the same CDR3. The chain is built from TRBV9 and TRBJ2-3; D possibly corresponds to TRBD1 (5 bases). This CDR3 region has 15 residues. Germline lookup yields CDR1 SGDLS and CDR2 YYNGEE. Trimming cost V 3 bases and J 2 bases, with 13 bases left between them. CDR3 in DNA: TGTGCCAGCAGCGGGGTCCCAGGGTTCACAGATACGCAGTATTTT. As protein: CASSGVPGFTDTQYF.

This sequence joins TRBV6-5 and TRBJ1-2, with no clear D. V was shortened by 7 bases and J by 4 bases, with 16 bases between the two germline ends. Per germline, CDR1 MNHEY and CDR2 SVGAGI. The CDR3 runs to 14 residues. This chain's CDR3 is CASITPGSLYGYTF. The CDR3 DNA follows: TGTGCCAGCATCACACCTGGATCCCTCTATGGCTACACCTTC.

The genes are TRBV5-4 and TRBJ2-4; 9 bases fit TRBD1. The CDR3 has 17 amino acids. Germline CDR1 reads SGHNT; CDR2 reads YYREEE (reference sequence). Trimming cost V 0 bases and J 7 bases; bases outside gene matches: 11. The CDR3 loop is CASSLGVNPQGANIQYF. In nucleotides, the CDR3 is TGTGCCAGCAGCTTGGGGGTGAATCCACAGGGGGCCAACATTCAGTACTTC.

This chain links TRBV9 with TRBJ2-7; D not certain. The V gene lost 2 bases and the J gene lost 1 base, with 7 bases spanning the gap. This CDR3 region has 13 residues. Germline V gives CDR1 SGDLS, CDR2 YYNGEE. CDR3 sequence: CASSVDGSYEQYF. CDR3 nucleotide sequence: TGTGCCAGCAGCGTCGACGGTTCCTACGAGCAGTACTTC.

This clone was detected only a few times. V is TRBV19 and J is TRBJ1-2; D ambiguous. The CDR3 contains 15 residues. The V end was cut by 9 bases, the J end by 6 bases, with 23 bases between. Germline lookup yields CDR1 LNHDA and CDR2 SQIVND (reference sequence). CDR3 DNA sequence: TGTGCCAGCGACCTGGACGTAAACTCTGGGAATGGCTACACCTTC. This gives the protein CASDLDVNSGNGYTF.

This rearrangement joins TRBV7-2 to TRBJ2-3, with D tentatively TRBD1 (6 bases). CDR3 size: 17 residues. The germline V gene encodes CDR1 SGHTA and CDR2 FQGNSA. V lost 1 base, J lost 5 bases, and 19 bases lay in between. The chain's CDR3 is CASSLEGSWGLQDTQYF. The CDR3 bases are TGTGCCAGCAGCTTAGAAGGTAGTTGGGGGCTCCAAGATACGCAGTATTTT.

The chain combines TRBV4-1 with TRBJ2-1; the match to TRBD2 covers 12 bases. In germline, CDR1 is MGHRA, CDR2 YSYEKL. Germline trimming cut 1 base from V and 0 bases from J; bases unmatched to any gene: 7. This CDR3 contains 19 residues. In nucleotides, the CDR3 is TGCGCCAGCAGCCAAGGTACTAGCGGGAGGAAAAGCTCCTACAATGAGCAGTTCTTC. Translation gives CASSQGTSGRKSSYNEQFF.

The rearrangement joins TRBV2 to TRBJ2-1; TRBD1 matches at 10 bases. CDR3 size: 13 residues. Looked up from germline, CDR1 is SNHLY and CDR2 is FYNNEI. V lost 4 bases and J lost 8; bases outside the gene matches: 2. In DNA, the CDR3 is TGTGCCAGCAGTGGGGACAGGGGCGATGAGCAGTTCTTC. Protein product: CASSGDRGDEQFF.

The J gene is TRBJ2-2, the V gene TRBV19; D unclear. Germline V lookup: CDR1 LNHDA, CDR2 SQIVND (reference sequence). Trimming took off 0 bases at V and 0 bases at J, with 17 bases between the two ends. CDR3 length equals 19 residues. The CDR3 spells CASSIDWLGSAANTGELFF. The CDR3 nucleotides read TGTGCCAGTAGTATAGATTGGTTGGGATCGGCTGCGAACACCGGGGAGCTGTTTTTT. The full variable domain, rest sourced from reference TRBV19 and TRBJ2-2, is DGGITQSPKYLFRKEGQNVTLSCEQNLNHDAMYWYRQDPGQGLRLIYYSQIVNDFQKGDIAEGYSVSREKKESFPLTVTSAQKNPTAFYLCASSIDWLGSAANTGELFFGEGSRLTVL.

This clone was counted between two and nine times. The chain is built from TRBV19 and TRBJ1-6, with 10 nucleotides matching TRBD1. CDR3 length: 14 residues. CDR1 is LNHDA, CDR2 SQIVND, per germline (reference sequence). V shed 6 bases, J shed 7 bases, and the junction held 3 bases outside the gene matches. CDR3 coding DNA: TGTGCCAGTAGAACGGGACAGGGGAATTCACCCCTCCACTTT. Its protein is CASRTGQGNSPLHF.

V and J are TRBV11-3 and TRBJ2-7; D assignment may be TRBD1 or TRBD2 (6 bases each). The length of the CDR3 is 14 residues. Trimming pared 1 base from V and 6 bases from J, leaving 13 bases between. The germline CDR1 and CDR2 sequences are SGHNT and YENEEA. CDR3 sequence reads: CASSLGLGGSEQYF. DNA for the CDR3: TGTGCCAGCAGCTTAGGTCTAGGGGGGAGCGAGCAGTACTTC. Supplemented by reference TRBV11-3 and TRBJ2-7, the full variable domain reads EAGVVQSPRYKIIEKKQPVAFWCNPISGHNTLYWYLQNLGQGPELLIRYENEEAVDDSQLPKDRFSAERLKGVDSTLKIQPAELGDSAVYLCASSLGLGGSEQYFGPGTRLTVT.

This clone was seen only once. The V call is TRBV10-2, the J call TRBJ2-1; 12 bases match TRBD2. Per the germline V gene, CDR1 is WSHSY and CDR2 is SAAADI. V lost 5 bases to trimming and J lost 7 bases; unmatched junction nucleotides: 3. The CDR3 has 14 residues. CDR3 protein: CASSSGTSGNEQFF. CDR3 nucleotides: TGCGCCAGCAGTTCCGGGACTAGCGGGAATGAGCAGTTCTTC.

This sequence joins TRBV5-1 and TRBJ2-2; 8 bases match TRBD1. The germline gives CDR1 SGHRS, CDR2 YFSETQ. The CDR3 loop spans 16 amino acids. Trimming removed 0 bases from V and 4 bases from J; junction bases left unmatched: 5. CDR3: CASSLAQGAPTGELFF. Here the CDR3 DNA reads TGCGCCAGCAGCTTGGCGCAGGGGGCCCCCACCGGGGAGCTGTTTTTT.

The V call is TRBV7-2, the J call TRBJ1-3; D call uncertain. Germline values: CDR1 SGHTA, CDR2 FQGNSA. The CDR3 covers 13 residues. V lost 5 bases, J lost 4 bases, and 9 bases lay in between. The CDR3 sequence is CASSDGLGNTIYF. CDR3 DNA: TGTGCCAGCAGCGACGGTTTAGGAAACACCATATATTTT.